The 23 T cell receptor beta chains presented below share a single source sample, sequenced in a study of PD-1 blockade in classical Hodgkin lymphoma. Measured with immunoSEQ multiplex PCR; TCRdb has only the in-frame clones, and not every one. The profile shows some 32,000 clones, roughly 80% of them singletons. Each patient experienced a relapse that followed autologous stem cell transplantation, and brentuximab vedotin exposure varied. The material sequenced was peripheral blood mononuclear cells (PBMCs), taken at baseline. The receptors originated from a human donor with classical Hodgkin lymphoma.

The CDR3 DNA follows: TGCGCCAGCAGCTTGGCCCCGGGGGGGCCCGGGGAGCTGTTTTTT. It is translated as CASSLAPGGPGELFF. The chain has TRBV5-1 and TRBJ2-2, with 8 bases matching TRBD2. The CDR3 runs to 15 residues. CDR1 SGHRS and CDR2 YFSETQ come from the germline V gene. Trimming took 0 bases from V and 6 from J; bases not matched to a gene: 4.

CDR3 protein: CASSSKGYEQYF. The CDR3, as DNA: TGTGCCAGCAGTTCCAAAGGGTACGAGCAGTACTTC. V gene TRBV7-2 combines with J gene TRBJ2-7, with no clear D. Trimming left V 6 bases short and J 4 bases short, with 10 bases between. Germline-derived CDR1 and CDR2 are SGHTA and FQGNSA. The CDR3 extends over 12 amino acids.

This chain joins TRBV4-2 and TRBJ1-1; D unresolved. The germline CDR1 and CDR2 sequences are LGHNA and YNFKEQ. This CDR3 is 15 amino acids long. Trimming cost V 0 bases and J 2 bases, with 10 bases left between them. CDR3 coding DNA: TGTGCCAGCAGCCAAGAAAGCGGGCCTAACACTGAAGCTTTCTTT. Amino acids: CASSQESGPNTEAFF.

The chain employs TRBV10-3 and TRBJ1-1; a possible D gene is TRBD1 (5 bases). Trimming pared 4 bases from V and 5 bases from J, leaving 14 bases between. The CDR3 runs to 14 residues. Germline CDR1 and CDR2: ENHRY and SYGVKD. CDR3 protein: CAISGGLRKTEAFF. CDR3 nucleotides: TGTGCCATCAGTGGGGGCCTTAGGAAGACTGAAGCTTTCTTT.

The rearrangement links TRBV18 to TRBJ2-3; tentative D call: TRBD2 (5 bases). V was pared by 6 bases and J by 2 bases, with 9 bases between. From germline, CDR1 is KGHSH and CDR2 LQKENI. The CDR3 has 13 amino acids. The CDR3 nucleotides are TGTGCCAGCTCCCCTAGCAACACAGATACGCAGTATTTT. Residues: CASSPSNTDTQYF.

The chain joins TRBV4-3 to TRBJ1-1; 7 bases map to TRBD1. The germline CDR1 and CDR2 sequences are LGHNA and YSLEER. This CDR3 has 15 amino acids. Trimming cost V 0 bases and J 1 base; bases outside gene matches: 2. This chain's CDR3 is CASSQDYRGNTEAFF. The DNA of the CDR3 is TGCGCCAGCAGCCAAGACTACAGGGGGAACACTGAAGCTTTCTTT.

The V call is TRBV7-8, the J call TRBJ2-5, with D perhaps matching TRBD1 or TRBD2 (6 bases each). CDR1 and CDR2 (germline): SGHVS, FQNEAQ. V lost 7 bases and J 1 base, leaving 13 bases between the germline ends. This CDR3 spans 14 amino acids. This chain's CDR3 is CASTSQGGQETQYF. CDR3 bases: TGTGCCAGCACATCACAGGGAGGCCAAGAGACCCAGTACTTC. Filled out from reference TRBV7-8 and TRBJ2-5, the complete variable domain reads GAGVSQSPRYKVAKRGQDVALRCDPISGHVSLFWYQQALGQGPEFLTYFQNEAQLDKSGLPSDRFFAERPEGSVSTLKIQRTQQEDSAVYLCASTSQGGQETQYFGPGTRLLVL.

The V call is TRBV7-9, the J call TRBJ2-3; weak D call: TRBD1 (6 bases). CDR1 and CDR2 (germline): SEHNR, FQNEAQ (reference sequence). Trimming cost V 5 bases and J 0 bases, with 15 bases left between them. This CDR3 has 16 residues. CDR3 protein: CASSRRSGVSTDTQYF. The CDR3 region has the DNA TGTGCCAGCAGCCGGCGCTCAGGGGTGAGCACAGATACGCAGTATTTT.

The V gene is TRBV18, the J gene TRBJ2-7, with D unclear. This CDR3 region has 13 residues. Trimming left V 0 bases short and J 2 bases short, with 5 bases between. The germline CDR1 and CDR2 sequences are KGHSH and LQKENI. CDR3 DNA: TGTGCCAGCTCACCACCGGCAGCCTACGAGCAGTACTTC. Translated, it gives CASSPPAAYEQYF.

The gene calls are TRBV9 and TRBJ1-4; D perhaps matches TRBD1 (6 bases). There are 17 residues in the CDR3. V lost 1 base, J lost 0 bases, and 13 bases lay in between. Germline V CDR1 and CDR2: SGDLS, YYNGEE. The CDR3 DNA follows: TGTGCCAGCAGCGTACGCGCCGGGGGCCCAACTAATGAAAAACTGTTTTTT. This sequence encodes CASSVRAGGPTNEKLFF.

The chain recombines TRBV6-1 with TRBJ1-1; D might be TRBD1 (5 bases). The V and J ends lost 10 bases and 3 bases respectively, with 15 bases between them. Germline V gene lookup returns CDR1 MNHNS and CDR2 SASEGT. CDR3 length equals 13 residues. Here the CDR3 reads CATRTTWDTEAFF. CDR3 coding DNA: TGTGCCACCCGGACAACATGGGACACTGAAGCTTTCTTT.

This sequence joins TRBV30 and TRBJ2-5; no reliable D call. Looked up from germline, CDR1 is GTSNPN and CDR2 is SVGIG (reference sequence). V was shortened by 0 bases and J by 5 bases, with 10 bases between the two germline ends. The CDR3 totals 13 residues. For the CDR3, the DNA is TGTGCCTGGAGTGTGCTTGGCTGGGAGACCCAGTACTTC. It translates to CAWSVLGWETQYF.

The chain employs TRBV6-1 and TRBJ2-1; D may be TRBD2 (5 bases). Deletions cut 3 bases from V and 0 bases from J, with 9 bases between. CDR3 length: 15 amino acids. Germline CDR1 and CDR2: MNHNS and SASEGT. CDR3 nucleotides: TGTGCCAGCAGTGAGGAGGTCGGCTCCTACAATGAGCAGTTCTTC. The encoded protein is CASSEEVGSYNEQFF.

The chain employs TRBV5-5 and TRBJ2-7; 9 nucleotides align to TRBD1. The CDR3 covers 17 residues. With 4 bases clipped from V and 5 bases from J, the junction kept 16 bases outside the gene matches. Germline assignment: CDR1 SGHKS and CDR2 YYEKEE (reference sequence). This CDR3 is CASSRNTGTGNSHEQYF. The CDR3 DNA reads TGTGCCAGCAGCCGGAACACCGGGACAGGGAATTCCCACGAGCAGTACTTC.

This chain links TRBV6-4 with TRBJ1-1, with 7 bases fitting TRBD1. The CDR3 has 13 amino acids. The V gene's germline CDR1 is MRHNA and CDR2 SNTAGT. The ends lost 6 bases at V and 3 bases at J; junction bases unmatched: 4. As DNA, the CDR3 is TGTGCCAGCAGCTCCGACAGGGACACTGAAGCTTTCTTT. This gives the protein CASSSDRDTEAFF.

The chain has TRBV5-4 and TRBJ2-5; TRBD2 agrees at 12 bases. Per germline, CDR1 SGHNT and CDR2 YYREEE (reference sequence). This CDR3 spans 16 amino acids. J lost 5 bases, V lost 0 bases, and 5 bases had no gene match. Here the CDR3 reads CASSLDLAGGQETQYF. The CDR3 DNA sequence: TGTGCCAGCAGCTTGGACCTAGCGGGGGGGCAGGAGACCCAGTACTTC.

J is TRBJ1-1 and V is TRBV29-1; TRBD1 might be the D (5 bases). CDR3 length: 12 residues. CDR1 SQVTM and CDR2 ANQGSEA come from the germline V gene. The germline V and J ends were trimmed by 5 bases and 4 bases, with 11 bases remaining between them. DNA for the CDR3: TGCAGCGTTTTCAGGGAGGGCACTGAAGCTTTCTTT. Its protein product is CSVFREGTEAFF. Full variable domain (outside the CDR3, taken from reference TRBV29-1 and TRBJ1-1): SAVISQKPSRDICQRGTSLTIQCQVDSQVTMMFWYRQQPGQSLTLIATANQGSEATYESGFVIDKFPISRPNLTFSTLTVSNMSPEDSSIYLCSVFREGTEAFFGQGTRLTVV.

This sequence joins TRBV5-4 and TRBJ2-4; TRBD2 might be the D (5 bases). Between the trimmed V and J ends, which lost 6 bases and 1 base, there was a span of 11 bases. The germline V gene has CDR1 SGHNT and CDR2 YYREEE (reference sequence). There are 14 residues in the CDR3. In DNA, the CDR3 is TGTGCCAGCACTAACGGGGAGGCCAAAAACATTCAGTACTTC. The encoded protein is CASTNGEAKNIQYF.

This clone came up many times. This sequence joins TRBV6-6 and TRBJ1-2, with D perhaps matching TRBD1 (5 bases). The CDR3 runs 13 residues. Trimming stripped 5 bases from V and 7 bases from J, with 14 bases between. Looked up from germline, CDR1 is MNHNY and CDR2 is SVGAGI (reference sequence). As DNA, the CDR3 is TGTGCCAGCAGTCGAGACAGTAGGGGTGGCTACACCTTC. As protein: CASSRDSRGGYTF.

This clone was observed a few times. The V call is TRBV27, the J call TRBJ2-2, with D perhaps TRBD1 (6 bases). V shed 7 bases and J shed 5 bases, with 20 bases lying between them. The CDR3 has 16 amino acids. CDR1 is MNHEY, CDR2 SMNVEV, per germline (reference sequence). CDR3 sequence reads: CASKVNRAVRTGELFF. The CDR3 bases are TGTGCCAGCAAAGTTAACAGGGCCGTGAGGACCGGGGAGCTGTTTTTT.

V usage is TRBV6-1 and J usage is TRBJ2-2; TRBD2 aligns across 10 bases. This CDR3 is 18 amino acids long. Germline V gives CDR1 MNHNS, CDR2 SASEGT. Trimming took 3 bases from V and 0 from J; bases not matched to a gene: 7. In DNA form, the CDR3 reads TGTGCCAGCAGTGAGACGGGTAGCGGGGGGACGAACACCGGGGAGCTGTTTTTT. Amino acid sequence: CASSETGSGGTNTGELFF.

This chain uses TRBV28 with TRBJ2-7, with a tentative D call TRBD2 (6 bases). V lost 3 bases and J lost 1, with 16 bases in between. Germline V gives CDR1 MDHEN, CDR2 SYDVKM. The CDR3 is 16 residues long. The CDR3 protein is CASSLGEGRSSYEQYF. The CDR3 region has the DNA TGTGCCAGCAGTTTGGGTGAAGGGAGGAGTTCCTACGAGCAGTACTTC.

This chain joins TRBV5-1 and TRBJ2-7, with no clear D. The CDR3 runs 12 residues. Per the germline V gene, CDR1 is SGHRS and CDR2 is YFSETQ. V was trimmed by 4 bases and J by 1 base, leaving 6 bases between them. The CDR3 DNA sequence: TGCGCCAGCAGCGAAGGTTCCTACGAGCAGTACTTC. Translating it yields CASSEGSYEQYF.